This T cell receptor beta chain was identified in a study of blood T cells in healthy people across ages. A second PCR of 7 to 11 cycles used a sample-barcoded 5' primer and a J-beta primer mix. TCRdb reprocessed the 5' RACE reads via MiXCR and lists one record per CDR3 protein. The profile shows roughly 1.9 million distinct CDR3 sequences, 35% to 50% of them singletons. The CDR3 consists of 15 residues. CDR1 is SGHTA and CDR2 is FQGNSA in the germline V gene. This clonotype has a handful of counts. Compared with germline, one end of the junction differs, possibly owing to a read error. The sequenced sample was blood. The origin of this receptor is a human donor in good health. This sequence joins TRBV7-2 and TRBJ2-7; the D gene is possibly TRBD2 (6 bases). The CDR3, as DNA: TGTGCCGGCAGCCCACAAACGGGGGTCTCCTACGAGCAGTACTTC. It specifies CAGSPQTGVSYEQYF.